The sequence of this T cell receptor beta chain was determined in a study of T cells expressing NK-cell markers. Study-wide background: Sequencing of TCR beta repertoires drew on sorted CD3+CD56+NKG2C+, CD3+CD56+NKG2C- and CD3+CD56-NKG2C+ T cells. Out of eight donors sequenced, seven tested HCMV-seropositive and the remaining one seronegative.

Each CDR3 protein gets one entry in TCRdb, which reprocessed the 5' RACE reads and gives no DNA. Across over 350,000 distinct CDR3 sequences, the top ten clones capture about 11% of the sample. The germline V gene has CDR1 SGDLS and CDR2 YYNGEE. The CDR3 length is 16 residues. Comment on this clonotype: Its antigen remains unknown.

Study-level findings and limits: The CD3+CD56-NKG2C+ fraction was also led by these clonotypes in several donors. The dominant NKG2C+ clonotypes represented about 1.0-7.0% of CD8+ T cells in over 5 donors.

Sequencing used blood T cells: a sorted CD56 or NKG2C T cell subset, CD4+ or CD8+ T cells, or bulk PBMC T cells (not recorded which). This TCR derives from a woman in her forties or fifties in good health. V and J are TRBV9 and TRBJ2-3. The CDR3 spells CASSVVGGTSTDTQYF.